This TCR beta chain originates from a study of shared clonotypes between healthy human individuals. Worth noting for this clone: As yet, its antigen is unknown. The same CDR3 also results from other DNA sequences found in this sample.

Study results and caveats: Shared clonotypes: roughly 5% naive CD4, around 3.5% naive CD8, around 2.2% memory CD4, more than 0.3% memory CD8.

Positive CCR7 selection of CD45RO-negative cells yielded the naive CD8 cells, and terminally differentiated effector memory CD45RA+ cells were excluded. CDR1 is SGDLS, CDR2 YYNGEE, per germline. The CDR3 runs 14 residues. V lost 0 bases to trimming and J lost 3 bases, with 10 bases between them. Only in-frame clones appear in the TCRdb table, and some are missing; sequencing was by immunoSEQ multiplex PCR. This sample has some 2.1 million clones, with over 85% found just once. This TCR came from a man in his late teens or twenties in good health. The chain carries TRBV9 and TRBJ2-7; D may be TRBD2 (5 bases). The sample comprised naive CD8+ T cells sorted from blood. The CDR3 bases are TGTGCCAGCAGCGTAGTTCCGGGGAACTACGAGCAGTACTTC. Encoded protein: CASSVVPGNYEQYF.